Below, 26 T cell receptor beta chains from the same sample are listed, as sequenced in a study of blood T cells in healthy people across ages. Sample-barcoded 5' priming and a J-beta primer mix drove a second PCR of roughly 6 to 12 cycles. MiXCR was run by TCRdb on the 5' RACE reads, yielding one entry per CDR3 protein. The sample records hundreds of thousands of distinct CDR3 sequences, approximately 30% being singletons. The sample comprised blood. Source of these receptors: an elderly woman in good health.

This clonotype was counted only a few times. This rearrangement joins TRBV2 to TRBJ1-1; weak D call: TRBD1 (5 bases). Trimming shortened V by 7 bases and J by 4 bases, and 13 bases separated the two germline ends. CDR1 SNHLY and CDR2 FYNNEI come from the germline V gene. The CDR3 runs to 13 residues. CDR3 sequence reads: CASKETVRTEAFF. The CDR3 bases are TGTGCCAGCAAGGAGACAGTGCGCACTGAAGCTTTCTTT.

This clonotype was seen ten or more times. The gene calls are TRBV6-2 or TRBV6-3 and TRBJ2-1, with D unclear. Germline V gene lookup returns CDR1 MNHEY and CDR2 SVGEGT. Trimming left V 6 bases short and J 2 bases short, with 11 bases between. This CDR3 is 14 amino acids long. The CDR3 here is CASRDPRAYNEQFF. CDR3 nucleotides: TGTGCCAGCAGAGATCCTAGGGCCTACAATGAGCAGTTCTTC.

This rearrangement joins TRBV20-1 to TRBJ2-5; unclear D gene. Trimming took 0 bases from V and 5 from J, leaving 19 bases between them. Germline-derived CDR1 and CDR2 are DFQATT and SNEGSKA (reference sequence). CDR3 length equals 16 residues. The CDR3 coding sequence is TGCAGTGCTAGAGATCCCCAGTCAGGCGGATTGGAGACCCAGTACTTC. The encoded protein is CSARDPQSGGLETQYF.

There are a few counts of this clonotype. The CDR3 bases are TGTGCCAGCAGTTTCGGGCAGGGGGCGTTCGAGCAGTACTTC. Translating it yields CASSFGQGAFEQYF. This chain joins TRBV27 and TRBJ2-7; TRBD1 aligns across 8 bases. Germline CDR1 MNHEY, CDR2 SMNVEV (reference sequence). V dropped 3 bases and J dropped 6; count of bases not matched to a gene: 7. CDR3 length: 14 amino acids.

This clonotype was seen at least ten times. The V gene is TRBV5-1, the J gene TRBJ2-5, with 8 bases that match TRBD2. CDR3 length equals 15 residues. V lost 0 bases and J lost 4; bases outside the gene matches: 5. Per germline, CDR1 SGHRS and CDR2 YFSETQ. CDR3 sequence reads: CASSLAGLVGETQYF. As DNA, the CDR3 is TGCGCCAGCAGCTTGGCGGGACTAGTTGGAGAGACCCAGTACTTC.

This clonotype was seen a handful of times. The chain carries TRBV7-8 and TRBJ1-3; possible D gene TRBD1, 5 bases. This CDR3 has 15 residues. Germline V lookup: CDR1 SGHVS, CDR2 FQNEAQ. V shed 4 bases and J shed 4 bases, with 14 bases lying between them. This CDR3 reads CASSWEGNLGNTIYF. The CDR3, as DNA: TGTGCCAGCAGCTGGGAGGGGAACCTCGGAAACACCATATATTTT.

This clonotype was seen many times. The rearrangement uses TRBV6-1 and TRBJ2-6; no clear D. Germline assignment: CDR1 MNHNS and CDR2 SASEGT. This CDR3 comprises 16 residues. The ends were cut back, 2 bases at V and 1 base at J, with 9 bases in the middle. The DNA for the CDR3 is TGTGCCAGCAGTGAATTGAGGCAATCTGGGGCCAACGTCCTGACTTTC. Translated: CASSELRQSGANVLTF.

Only a few counts were recorded for this clonotype. A much larger clone differs by one base, so this may be a read error. This chain joins TRBV29-1 and TRBJ1-2; D remains ambiguous. The V gene's germline CDR1 is SQVTM and CDR2 ANQGSEA. The CDR3 contains 13 residues. Here the CDR3 reads CSVERGYNYGCTF. The CDR3 DNA follows: TGCAGCGTTGAAAGAGGATATAACTATGGCTGCACCTTC.

This clonotype has more than one count but fewer than ten. A much larger clone lies one base from this, so it may be a read error. This chain connects TRBV12-3 or TRBV12-4 to TRBJ1-2; D not resolved. V was clipped by 3 bases and J by 0 bases, with 8 bases between them. This CDR3 is built from 14 residues. The DNA of the CDR3 is TGTGCCAGCAGTTTTTTTCCCGCTAACTATGGCTACACCTTC. Its protein product is CASSFFPANYGYTF.

The chain joins TRBV5-1 to TRBJ1-1; the match to TRBD1 covers 10 bases. CDR1 and CDR2 from the germline V gene are SGHRS and YFSETQ. Unmatched junction bases numbered 13, after V lost 4 bases and J lost 1 base. The CDR3 loop spans 18 amino acids. CDR3 sequence reads: CASSPGTGVSLWNTEAFF. Here the CDR3 DNA reads TGCGCCAGCAGCCCGGGGACAGGGGTGAGCTTGTGGAACACTGAAGCTTTCTTT.

This clonotype has ten or more counts. The chain employs TRBV2 and TRBJ2-4; D remains unclear. CDR1 is SNHLY, CDR2 FYNNEI, per germline. V was trimmed by 4 bases and J by 3 bases, leaving 13 bases between them. The CDR3 covers 15 residues. CDR3 DNA sequence: TGTGCCAGCAGTGGGGGAATCGGAAGCAAAAACATTCAGTACTTC. Translating it yields CASSGGIGSKNIQYF.

This clonotype was counted at least ten times. The gene calls are TRBV7-6 and TRBJ2-5; 8 bases align to TRBD1. V gave up 5 bases and J gave up 4 bases; unmatched junction bases: 9. Germline values: CDR1 SGHVS, CDR2 FNYEAQ. This CDR3 contains 15 residues. The CDR3 reads CASSIRQGFRETQYF. DNA for the CDR3: TGTGCCAGCAGCATACGACAGGGGTTTAGAGAGACCCAGTACTTC.

A note on this clonotype: This could be a read error, since a much larger clone is one nucleotide away. The genes are TRBV20-1 and TRBJ2-7; 9 bases match TRBD2. Germline CDR1 is DFQATT and CDR2 is SNEGSKA (reference sequence). V gave up 6 bases and J gave up 7 bases; unmatched junction bases: 4. The CDR3 has 11 amino acids. The CDR3 sequence: CSAERGDEQYF. CDR3 sequence (DNA): TGCAGTGCGGAGCGGGGGGATGAGCAGTACTTC.

This clonotype was seen a few times. This chain joins TRBV20-1 and TRBJ2-2; 7 nucleotides line up with TRBD2. From germline, CDR1 is DFQATT and CDR2 SNEGSKA (reference sequence). This CDR3 region has 17 residues. The V segment lost 3 bases and the J segment 0 bases; nucleotides outside the gene matches: 10. The CDR3 region is CSARGFGGNANTGELFF. CDR3 nucleotide sequence: TGCAGTGCTAGGGGGTTCGGGGGGAACGCGAACACCGGGGAGCTGTTTTTT.

A remark on this clonotype: This may stem from a read error, because a much larger clone lies one nucleotide away. The rearrangement joins TRBV20-1 to TRBJ2-7, with D tentatively TRBD2 (5 bases). V lost 7 bases to trimming and J lost 7 bases, with 20 bases between them. The germline gives CDR1 DFQATT, CDR2 SNEGSKA (reference sequence). The CDR3 has 13 amino acids. CDR3 region: CSGARRAGNEQYF. The CDR3 region has the DNA TGCAGTGGTGCGAGGCGGGCGGGCAATGAGCAGTACTTC.

This clonotype was observed a handful of times. The chain links TRBV18 to TRBJ1-5; 9 bases line up with TRBD1. There are 17 residues in the CDR3. Germline V lookup: CDR1 KGHSH, CDR2 LQKENI. V lost 2 bases and J lost 3; bases outside the gene matches: 8. The CDR3 DNA sequence: TGTGCCAGCTCACCAACGGACAGGGGTGGCCCCAATCAGCCCCAGCATTTT. Protein product: CASSPTDRGGPNQPQHF.

Comments on this clonotype: One end of the junction varies from germline; a read error may be responsible. The chain has TRBV2 and TRBJ2-2, with D maybe TRBD1 (6 bases). This CDR3 spans 19 amino acids. CDR1 is SNHLY and CDR2 is FYNNEI in the germline V gene. The CDR3 sequence: CASSEADRDKPQNTGERFF. CDR3 DNA sequence: TGTGCCAGCAGTGAAGCGGATAGGGACAAACCCCAGAACACCGGGGAGCGGTTTTTT.

Ten or more counts support this clonotype. CDR3 DNA: TGTGCCAGCAGCTTAAGCGGGGAGCAGTTCTTC. This translates into CASSLSGEQFF. This chain joins TRBV7-6 and TRBJ2-1; TRBD2 is a possible D gene (6 bases). The CDR3 sequence is 11 residues long. Trimming cost V 2 bases and J 10 bases, with 6 bases left between them. Germline-derived CDR1 and CDR2 are SGHVS and FNYEAQ. Looking up the rest from reference TRBV7-6 and TRBJ2-1 gives the full variable domain: GAGVSQSPRYKVTKRGQDVALRCDPISGHVSLYWYRQALGQGPEFLTYFNYEAQQDKSGLPNDRFSAERPEGSISTLTIQRTEQRDSAMYRCASSLSGEQFFGPGTRLTVL.

This clonotype was seen many times. V gene TRBV7-3 combines with J gene TRBJ2-7, with 10 positions matching TRBD1. This CDR3 comprises 13 residues. The V gene end was trimmed by 8 bases and the J gene end by 7 bases; junction bases not matched to a gene: 8. Per the germline V gene, CDR1 is SGHTA and CDR2 is FQGTGA. CDR3 protein: CASLGTGAREQYF. The CDR3 DNA sequence: TGTGCCAGCCTAGGGACAGGGGCTCGGGAGCAGTACTTC.

The rearrangement links TRBV29-1 to TRBJ1-2, with D perhaps TRBD1 (6 bases). Trimming removed 7 bases at V and 8 bases at J, with 17 bases between. CDR1 is SQVTM and CDR2 is ANQGSEA in the germline V gene. The CDR3 sequence is 12 residues long. The CDR3: CSGSAGAGGYTF. The CDR3 DNA is TGCAGCGGCTCCGCGGGGGCTGGAGGCTACACCTTC. The whole variable domain, remainder taken from reference TRBV29-1 and TRBJ1-2, is SAVISQKPSRDICQRGTSLTIQCQVDSQVTMMFWYRQQPGQSLTLIATANQGSEATYESGFVIDKFPISRPNLTFSTLTVSNMSPEDSSIYLCSGSAGAGGYTFGSGTRLTVV.

This clonotype was recorded many times. The chain recombines TRBV27 with TRBJ1-2; 7 bases align to TRBD1. The germline V gene encodes CDR1 MNHEY and CDR2 SMNVEV (reference sequence). This CDR3 comprises 13 residues. With 6 bases clipped from V and 13 bases from J, the junction kept 14 bases outside the gene matches. In DNA form, the CDR3 reads TGTGCCAGCAGACATACAGGGGTGATTATCCCCACCTTC. It specifies CASRHTGVIIPTF.

Ten or more counts support this clonotype. This sequence joins TRBV18 and TRBJ2-5; D is perhaps TRBD1 (5 bases). CDR1 is KGHSH and CDR2 is LQKENI in the germline V gene. This CDR3 has 14 residues. Between the trimmed V and J ends, which lost 2 bases and 9 bases, there was a span of 16 bases. The CDR3 here is CASSPSTGPVAQYF. CDR3 in DNA: TGTGCCAGCTCACCAAGCACAGGTCCTGTGGCCCAGTACTTC.

The chain links TRBV20-1 to TRBJ2-5, with 8 bases aligning to TRBD1. Germline loops: CDR1 DFQATT, CDR2 SNEGSKA (reference sequence). CDR3 size: 16 residues. The V gene end was trimmed by 5 bases and the J gene end by 2 bases; junction bases not matched to a gene: 13. CDR3 sequence reads: CSASQIDRGWQETQYF. The CDR3 DNA reads TGCAGTGCTTCCCAAATCGACAGGGGATGGCAAGAGACCCAGTACTTC.

Regarding this clonotype: A much larger clone sits a single nucleotide away, making a read error possible. CDR3 sequence: CSARGSGRYNEQYF. The CDR3 DNA follows: TGCAGTGCTAGGGGTAGCGGGCGGTACAATGAGCAGTACTTC. The J gene is TRBJ2-1, the V gene TRBV20-1, with 7 positions matching TRBD2. Near its end, the DNA agrees better with TRBJ2-7, so the J call may be wrong. The CDR3 extends over 14 amino acids. CDR1 is DFQATT, CDR2 SNEGSKA, per germline (reference sequence).

The sample holds many counts of this clonotype. DNA for the CDR3: TGTGCCAGCAGTTACTCCACCCCGACAGCGGCTAACTATGGCTACACCTTC. Residues: CASSYSTPTAANYGYTF. V and J are TRBV6-5 and TRBJ1-2; weak D call: TRBD1 (5 bases). The CDR3 covers 17 residues. The germline V gene encodes CDR1 MNHEY and CDR2 SVGAGI. V gave up 0 bases and J gave up 0 bases, with 14 bases separating them.

V is TRBV24-1 and J is TRBJ2-2; 8 nucleotides line up with TRBD1. Germline V lookup: CDR1 KGHDR, CDR2 SFDVKD. V dropped 9 bases and J dropped 1; count of bases not matched to a gene: 0. The CDR3 runs to 13 residues. CDR3 nucleotides: TGTGCCACCGGACAGGGGAACACCGGGGAGCTGTTTTTT. This gives the protein CATGQGNTGELFF.